A selection of T cell receptor beta chains follows, all from one sample in a study of blood T cell repertoires in COVID-19. The data were produced by immunoSEQ multiplex PCR, yet TCRdb's version contains in-frame clones alone and is incomplete. The data show approximately 260,000 clones, with roughly 89% seen just once and less than 2.5% held by the top ten. The specimen sequenced was peripheral blood. The receptors were gathered from a middle-aged man with acute or convalescent COVID-19. The CDR3 runs from the conserved cysteine through the conserved F or W. Fields, in order: clone size, J gene, D gene, V gene, CDR3 protein, CDR3 DNA. The D gene is left open where the match is weak. Not every row has a clone size; where given, it reads once, few, many or a size class.

once TRBJ2-1 - TRBV18 CASSPYTDNEQFF TGTGCCAGCTCACCTTACACCGACAATGAGCAGTTCTTC
- TRBJ1-1 TRBD1 TRBV5-1 CASSDRDRGPTEAFF TGCGCCAGCAGCGACCGGGACAGGGGGCCCACTGAAGCTTTCTTT
- TRBJ1-1 - TRBV7-9 CASSAGGRRNTEAFF TGTGCCAGCAGCGCTGGGGGGAGGAGAAACACTGAAGCTTTCTTT
- TRBJ1-1 - TRBV6-5 CASSYNRVNTEAFF TGTGCCAGCAGTTACAACAGGGTGAACACTGAAGCTTTCTTT
- TRBJ1-4 - TRBV6-6 CASSYGGVPNEKLFF TGTGCCAGCAGTTACGGAGGGGTCCCAAATGAAAAACTGTTTTTT
- TRBJ2-1 - TRBV10-3 CAISESVRDRGGEQFF TGTGCCATCAGTGAGTCAGTAAGAGACAGGGGAGGGGAGCAGTTCTTC
- TRBJ2-2 TRBD1 TRBV10-3 CAISEGQGNTGELFF TGTGCCATCAGTGAGGGACAGGGGAACACCGGGGAGCTGTTTTTT
- TRBJ2-7 - TRBV5-1 CASSTGDRSYEQYF TGCGCCAGCAGCACGGGGGACAGATCCTACGAGCAGTACTTC
- TRBJ2-7 TRBD2 TRBV6-5 CASTGLAGPYEQYF TGTGCCAGCACCGGACTAGCGGGTCCCTACGAGCAGTACTTC
few TRBJ2-4 TRBD1 TRBV5-4 CASNQQGTKNIQYF TGTGCCAGCAATCAACAGGGGACCAAAAACATTCAGTACTTC
- TRBJ1-2 - TRBV18 CASSPPGDYGYTF TGTGCCAGCTCACCCCCAGGGGACTATGGCTACACCTTC
- TRBJ1-1 TRBD1 TRBV5-4 CASSLPRGTEAFF TGTGCCAGCAGCTTGCCCAGGGGGACTGAAGCTTTCTTT
- TRBJ2-1 - TRBV5-4 CASSFGGNEQFF TGTGCCAGCAGCTTCGGGGGAAATGAGCAGTTCTTC
- TRBJ1-1 - TRBV3-1/TRBV3-2 CASSVGGAAGAFF TGTGCCAGCAGCGTAGGGGGGGCTGCAGGAGCTTTCTTT
- TRBJ2-3 - TRBV13 CASSTTGLRDTQYF TGTGCCAGCAGCACCACAGGGCTGCGAGATACGCAGTATTTT
- TRBJ1-5 TRBD1 TRBV2 CASSEATGFNQPQHF TGTGCCAGCAGTGAAGCGACAGGGTTCAATCAGCCCCAGCATTTT
- TRBJ1-2 - TRBV7-9 CASNTDINYGYTF TGTGCCAGCAACACAGACATCAACTATGGCTACACCTTC
- TRBJ1-1 - TRBV6-6 CASSLSLWGDEAFF TGTGCCAGCAGCCTCAGCTTATGGGGGGATGAAGCTTTCTTT
- TRBJ1-6 TRBD1 TRBV19 CASSLGWTGSAGISPLHF TGTGCCAGTAGTTTGGGCTGGACAGGGTCGGCGGGGATTTCACCCCTCCACTTT
- TRBJ1-3 TRBD1 TRBV7-3 CASSLILGGRRSSGNTIYF TGTGCCAGCAGCTTAATCCTAGGGGGCAGGCGATCCTCTGGAAACACCATATATTTT
- TRBJ1-3 TRBD1 TRBV18 CASSPRDSSTIYF TGTGCCAGCTCCCCCAGGGACAGCAGCACCATATATTTT
- TRBJ2-5 TRBD1 TRBV27 CASSLSHRGLGETQYF TGTGCCAGCAGTTTATCCCACAGGGGGCTCGGAGAGACCCAGTACTTC
- TRBJ2-6 - TRBV3-1/TRBV3-2 CASSLLGFPGANVLTF TGTGCCAGCAGCTTACTAGGGTTCCCTGGGGCCAACGTCCTGACTTTC
- TRBJ2-7 - TRBV6-6 CASSYRQSYEQYF TGTGCCAGCAGTTACCGACAGTCCTACGAGCAGTACTTC
- TRBJ1-1 - TRBV27 CASSLVGRRTEAFF TGTGCCAGCAGTTTAGTGGGGCGCAGGACTGAAGCTTTCTTT
- TRBJ2-5 - TRBV3-1/TRBV3-2 CASSQISGQETQYF TGTGCCAGCAGCCAAATCTCAGGGCAAGAGACCCAGTACTTC
- TRBJ1-1 - TRBV2 CASSENSPRTEAFF TGTGCCAGCAGTGAGAACAGCCCGCGCACTGAAGCTTTCTTT
- TRBJ2-1 TRBD1 TRBV5-8 CASSWDSREQFF TGTGCCAGCAGCTGGGACAGTCGGGAGCAGTTCTTC
- TRBJ2-2 TRBD1 TRBV11-2 CASSSPDRGLNTGELFF TGTGCCAGCAGCTCCCCGGACAGGGGGCTTAACACCGGGGAGCTGTTTTTT
- TRBJ2-3 TRBD2 TRBV9 CASSVVAGQTDTQYF TGTGCCAGCAGCGTAGTAGCGGGGCAAACAGATACGCAGTATTTT
- TRBJ1-1 - TRBV11-2 CASSLRLLMANTEAFF TGTGCCAGCAGCCTCCGACTCTTAATGGCGAACACTGAAGCTTTCTTT
- TRBJ2-6 TRBD1 TRBV5-1 CASRQGSGANVLTF TGCGCCAGCAGACAGGGGTCAGGGGCCAACGTCCTGACTTTC
- TRBJ2-3 TRBD2 TRBV5-1 CASSLGGGVTDTQYF TGCGCCAGCAGCTTAGGCGGGGGGGTCACAGATACGCAGTATTTT
- TRBJ1-1 - TRBV7-3 CASSLKERGYQGPLTEAFF TGTGCCAGCAGCTTAAAGGAAAGGGGTTACCAGGGGCCACTCACTGAAGCTTTCTTT
- TRBJ1-5 - TRBV24-1 CATSDSGGDQPQHF TGTGCCACCAGTGATTCGGGGGGGGATCAGCCCCAGCATTTT
- TRBJ2-7 - TRBV21-1 CATPRGYEQYF TGTGCCACGCCCCGGGGCTACGAGCAGTACTTC
once TRBJ2-2 - TRBV3-1/TRBV3-2 CASSQAVAPGELFF TGTGCCAGCAGCCAAGCGGTAGCCCCCGGGGAGCTGTTTTTT
- TRBJ2-7 TRBD1 TRBV6-5 CASIKDRGLHEQYF TGTGCCAGCATTAAGGACAGGGGGCTCCACGAGCAGTACTTC
- TRBJ1-4 TRBD1 TRBV5-1 CASSLPTGGASSKLFF TGCGCCAGCAGCTTGCCCACAGGGGGCGCGTCCTCAAAACTGTTTTTT
few TRBJ1-4 TRBD1 TRBV5-4 CASSRFRGGERANEKLFF TGTGCCAGCAGCCGATTTCGAGGGGGCGAGAGGGCTAATGAAAAACTGTTTTTT
- TRBJ1-2 TRBD1 TRBV19 CASKTGGDRRAYTF TGTGCCAGTAAAACAGGTGGGGACAGGCGGGCCTACACCTTC
- TRBJ1-1 - TRBV2 CASSGQLNTEAFF TGTGCCAGCAGCGGACAGCTGAACACTGAAGCTTTCTTT
- TRBJ2-3 TRBD1 TRBV9 CASSAQGVDTDTQYF TGTGCCAGCAGCGCCCAGGGGGTGGACACAGATACGCAGTATTTT
- TRBJ1-5 - TRBV20-1 CSASSGVNQPQHF TGCAGTGCTAGTTCCGGGGTCAATCAGCCCCAGCATTTT
- TRBJ1-5 - TRBV18 CASSPSVSNQPQHF TGTGCCAGCTCACCATCGGTTAGCAATCAGCCCCAGCATTTT
- TRBJ1-3 TRBD1 TRBV6-4 CASPQGARGNTIYF TGTGCCAGCCCTCAGGGGGCCCGAGGAAACACCATATATTTT
- TRBJ1-1 - TRBV19 CASSISGHMNTEAFF TGTGCCAGTAGTATATCGGGACACATGAACACTGAAGCTTTCTTT
- TRBJ1-6 - TRBV2 CASSESGGNSPLHF TGTGCCAGCAGTGAATCGGGAGGGAATTCACCCCTCCACTTT
- TRBJ1-5 TRBD1 TRBV28 CASSLFGTGGSNQPQHF TGTGCCAGCAGTTTATTTGGGACAGGGGGATCCAATCAGCCCCAGCATTTT
- TRBJ1-5 - TRBV30 CAWSETVSNQPQHF TGTGCCTGGAGCGAGACAGTAAGCAATCAGCCCCAGCATTTT
- TRBJ2-2 - TRBV11-3 CASSPGAGESGELFF TGTGCCAGCAGCCCCGGGGCAGGGGAATCCGGGGAGCTGTTTTTT
- TRBJ1-1 - TRBV3-1/TRBV3-2 CASSLWTAQNTEAFF TGTGCCAGCAGCTTGTGGACAGCCCAGAACACTGAAGCTTTCTTT
- TRBJ1-2 TRBD1 TRBV11-2 CASSARRGQDYGYTF TGTGCCAGCAGCGCCCGTAGGGGACAGGACTATGGCTACACCTTC